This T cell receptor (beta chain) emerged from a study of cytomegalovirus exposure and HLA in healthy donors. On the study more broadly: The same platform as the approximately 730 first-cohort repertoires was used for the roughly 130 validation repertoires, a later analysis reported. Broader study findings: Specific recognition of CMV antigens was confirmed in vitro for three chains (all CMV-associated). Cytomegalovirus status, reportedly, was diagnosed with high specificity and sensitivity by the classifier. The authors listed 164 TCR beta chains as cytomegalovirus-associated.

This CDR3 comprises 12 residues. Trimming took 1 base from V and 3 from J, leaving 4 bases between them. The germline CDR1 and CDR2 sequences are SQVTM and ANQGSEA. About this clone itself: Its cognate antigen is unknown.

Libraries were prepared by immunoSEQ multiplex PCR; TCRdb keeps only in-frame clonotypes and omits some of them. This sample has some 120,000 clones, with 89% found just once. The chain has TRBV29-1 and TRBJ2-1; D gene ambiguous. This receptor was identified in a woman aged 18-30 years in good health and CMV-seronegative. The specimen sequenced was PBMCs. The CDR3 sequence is CSVEGDYNEQFF. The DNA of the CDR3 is TGCAGCGTTGAAGGAGACTACAATGAGCAGTTCTTC.